These 26 T cell receptor beta chains originate from one sample sequenced in a study of blood T cell repertoires in COVID-19. Here immunoSEQ multiplex PCR was the method, and the copy in TCRdb shows in-frame clones only, minus some. The sample has approximately 120,000 clones, 83% seen once. Sequenced material: peripheral blood. These receptors were obtained from an older woman with acute or convalescent COVID-19.

This clone is categorized as hyperexpanded (1% or more). The chain carries TRBV3-1 (or the pseudogene TRBV3-2) and TRBJ1-6, with D hard to call. Trimming cost V 0 bases and J 8 bases, with 17 bases left between them. Germline V gene data show CDR1 as LGHDT and CDR2 as YNNKEL (reference sequence). The length of the CDR3 is 17 residues. CDR3 protein: CASSQEGEGRWDSPLHF. In nucleotides, the CDR3 is TGTGCCAGCAGCCAAGAGGGAGAGGGCCGCTGGGATTCACCCCTCCACTTT.

V usage is TRBV20-1 and J usage is TRBJ2-1; no definite D call. V was pared by 3 bases and J by 7 bases, with 4 bases between. The CDR3 consists of 10 residues. Germline values: CDR1 DFQATT, CDR2 SNEGSKA (reference sequence). CDR3 loop: CSASQNEQFF. The CDR3 DNA is TGCAGTGCTAGTCAGAATGAGCAGTTCTTC.

The table lists this clone with a few counts. The chain uses TRBV27 and TRBJ1-2, with D perhaps matching TRBD1 (6 bases). This CDR3 comprises 11 residues. Germline values: CDR1 MNHEY, CDR2 SMNVEV (reference sequence). Trimming removed 4 bases from V and 7 bases from J, with 7 bases in between. The CDR3 reads CASSSRGGYTF. In DNA form, the CDR3 reads TGTGCCAGCAGTTCCAGGGGTGGCTACACCTTC.

V and J are TRBV28 and TRBJ2-1; 7 nucleotides align to TRBD2. Per the germline V gene, CDR1 is MDHEN and CDR2 is SYDVKM. The CDR3 totals 17 residues. With V trimmed by 3 bases and J by 5 bases, 13 bases remained unmatched. The CDR3 spells CASSLGGVEFSHNEQFF. CDR3 nucleotide sequence: TGTGCCAGCAGTTTGGGGGGGGTCGAGTTTTCCCACAATGAGCAGTTCTTC.

This chain uses TRBV2 with TRBJ2-7, with 8 bases matching TRBD2. V dropped 8 bases and J dropped 3; count of bases not matched to a gene: 6. Germline V CDR1 and CDR2: SNHLY, FYNNEI. This CDR3 is 13 amino acids long. The CDR3 region is CASVAGGIYEQYF. DNA for the CDR3: TGTGCCAGCGTGGCGGGAGGCATCTACGAGCAGTACTTC.

The chain is built from TRBV7-2 and TRBJ2-5; 9 bases are a match to TRBD2. V was pared by 4 bases and J by 1 base, with 7 bases of the junction left unmatched. This CDR3 region has 16 residues. Looked up from germline, CDR1 is SGHTA and CDR2 is FQGNSA. The CDR3 bases are TGTGCCAGCAGCTCGAGGCTAGCGGGAACCCAAGAGACCCAGTACTTC. This encodes CASSSRLAGTQETQYF.

This clone appeared a few times. This chain uses TRBV7-6 with TRBJ2-2, with TRBD2 identical over 10 bases. V lost 1 base and J lost 4; bases outside the gene matches: 3. CDR3 size: 16 residues. Germline V CDR1 and CDR2: SGHVS, FNYEAQ. The DNA of the CDR3 is TGTGCCAGCAGCTTAGAGGGACTAGCGAGCACCGGGGAGCTGTTTTTT. It is translated as CASSLEGLASTGELFF.

The chain carries TRBV3-1 (or the pseudogene TRBV3-2) and TRBJ2-6; D call uncertain. Germline values: CDR1 LGHDT, CDR2 YNNKEL (reference sequence). The CDR3 has 15 residues. V lost 0 bases, J lost 4 bases, and 7 bases lay in between. CDR3 in DNA: TGTGCCAGCAGCCAAGATCTCCCCGGGGCCAACGTCCTGACTTTC. Amino acids: CASSQDLPGANVLTF.

The chain uses TRBV4-1 and TRBJ2-3; D is perhaps TRBD1 (6 bases). V lost 0 bases, J lost 7 bases, and 8 bases lay in between. CDR3 size: 13 residues. Germline V gene sequence: CDR1 MGHRA, CDR2 YSYEKL. CDR3 amino acids: CASSQDQGHTQYF. The CDR3 DNA sequence: TGCGCCAGCAGCCAAGATCAGGGGCATACGCAGTATTTT.

This chain joins TRBV10-3 and TRBJ1-4; no firm D call. The CDR3 runs to 10 residues. The V and J ends lost 9 bases and 4 bases respectively, with 3 bases between them. From germline, CDR1 is ENHRY and CDR2 SYGVKD. The chain's CDR3 is CAMRNEKLFF. The CDR3 coding sequence is TGTGCCATGCGTAATGAAAAACTGTTTTTT.

Only a few counts were recorded for this clone. The chain uses TRBV5-8 and TRBJ2-1, with 12 bases identical to TRBD2. The junction had 7 bases not matched to a gene; V was cut back by 4 bases and J by 8 bases. Germline CDR1 reads SGHTS; CDR2 reads YDEGEE. The CDR3 runs 15 residues. The chain's CDR3 is CASSRTSGAIYEQFF. CDR3 bases: TGTGCCAGCAGCCGGACTAGCGGGGCTATATATGAGCAGTTCTTC.

This chain connects TRBV6-1 to TRBJ2-1; D is ambiguous. V was cut by 4 bases and J by 6 bases, with 7 bases left in between. Germline CDR1 is MNHNS and CDR2 is SASEGT. CDR3 length equals 12 residues. This CDR3 reads CASSVYSNEQFF. The CDR3 DNA reads TGTGCCAGCAGTGTATACAGCAATGAGCAGTTCTTC.

This chain joins TRBV10-3 and TRBJ2-7; the D gene is possibly TRBD1 (6 bases). The CDR3 is 15 amino acids. Per the germline V gene, CDR1 is ENHRY and CDR2 is SYGVKD. Between the trimmed V and J ends, which lost 5 bases and 2 bases, there was a span of 16 bases. The CDR3 DNA follows: TGTGCCATCAGTAACCCTGACAGGTTCCCCTACGAGCAGTACTTC. As protein: CAISNPDRFPYEQYF.

This clone turned up a few times. The CDR3 reads CARQTGRNQPQHF. For the CDR3, the DNA is TGTGCCAGACAGACAGGGAGGAATCAGCCCCAGCATTTT. The V call is TRBV25-1, the J call TRBJ1-5, with TRBD1 identical over 7 bases. With V trimmed by 9 bases and J by 4 bases, 6 bases remained unmatched. This CDR3 is 13 amino acids long. CDR1 is MGHDK and CDR2 is SYGVNS in the germline V gene.

The chain is built from TRBV18 and TRBJ2-1; the match to TRBD2 covers 12 bases. Per germline, CDR1 KGHSH and CDR2 LQKENI. V lost 3 bases, J lost 3 bases, and 6 bases stayed unmatched. This CDR3 has 17 amino acids. The CDR3 loop reads CASSPRGLAGFYNEQFF. For the CDR3, the DNA is TGTGCCAGCTCACCCCGCGGACTAGCGGGGTTCTACAATGAGCAGTTCTTC.

The J gene is TRBJ1-4, the V gene TRBV7-9; D is possibly TRBD1 (6 bases). Per germline, CDR1 SEHNR and CDR2 FQNEAQ (reference sequence). The V end was cut by 2 bases, the J end by 3 bases, with 13 bases between. The CDR3 sequence is 16 residues long. CDR3 bases: TGTGCCAGCAGCTTAAAGGGGGTGCGGGCTAATGAAAAACTGTTTTTT. The encoded protein is CASSLKGVRANEKLFF.

A word on this clone: A single base separates this from a much larger clone, so it may be a read error. The rearrangement uses TRBV28 and TRBJ2-7; D is undetermined. Per germline, CDR1 MDHEN and CDR2 SYDVKM. Trimming shortened V by 4 bases and J by 2 bases, and 3 bases separated the two germline ends. CDR3 length equals 11 residues. This CDR3 reads CASSSAYEQYF. DNA for the CDR3: TGTGCCAGCAGTTCCGCCTACGAGCAGTACTTC.

This clone has only a few counts. This chain connects TRBV4-3 to TRBJ2-2, with a tentative D call TRBD1 (6 bases). The CDR3 runs 16 residues. Trimming shortened V by 2 bases and J by 1 base, and 11 bases separated the two germline ends. Germline loops: CDR1 LGHNA, CDR2 YSLEER. The CDR3 region is CASSQTGTQNTGELFF. In nucleotides, the CDR3 is TGCGCCAGCAGCCAAACCGGGACACAGAACACCGGGGAGCTGTTTTTT.

The V gene is TRBV2, the J gene TRBJ2-4; D ambiguous. Germline V gene data show CDR1 as SNHLY and CDR2 as FYNNEI. This CDR3 is 17 amino acids long. Trimming pared 0 bases from V and 0 bases from J, leaving 12 bases between. In nucleotides, the CDR3 is TGTGCCAGCAGTGAAGCGCTTGTGAGTCTAGCCAAAAACATTCAGTACTTC. Its protein product is CASSEALVSLAKNIQYF.

The chain joins TRBV7-6 to TRBJ2-2, with D unresolved. The germline V gene encodes CDR1 SGHVS and CDR2 FNYEAQ. V dropped 3 bases and J dropped 9 bases, with 11 bases sitting between them. The CDR3 runs 13 residues. CDR3: CASSFLGSRELFF. The CDR3 nucleotides are TGTGCCAGCAGCTTTCTAGGCAGCCGGGAGCTGTTTTTT.

The genes are TRBV28 and TRBJ1-1; TRBD1 matches at 9 bases. V shed 5 bases, J shed 9 bases, and the junction held 10 bases outside the gene matches. This CDR3 spans 14 amino acids. Germline V gene sequence: CDR1 MDHEN, CDR2 SYDVKM. The CDR3 DNA sequence: TGTGCCAGCAGTCAAACCGGGACAGGGAGAAAAGCTTTCTTT. Its translation is CASSQTGTGRKAFF. The entire variable domain, with the rest obtained from reference TRBV28 and TRBJ1-1, is as follows: DVKVTQSSRYLVKRTGEKVFLECVQDMDHENMFWYRQDPGLGLRLIYFSYDVKMKEKGDIPEGYSVSREKKERFSLILESASTNQTSMYLCASSQTGTGRKAFFGQGTRLTVV.

This chain uses TRBV14 with TRBJ1-2, with 9 bases lining up with TRBD1. Trimming at V came to 2 bases and at J to 7 bases, leaving 11 bases not matched to a gene. This CDR3 region has 16 residues. The germline gives CDR1 SGHDN, CDR2 FVKESK. CDR3: CASSQPGSDRGFGYTF. Written as DNA, the CDR3 is TGTGCCAGCAGCCAACCGGGATCGGACAGGGGCTTTGGCTACACCTTC.

This clone was counted only a few times. The J gene is TRBJ1-2, the V gene TRBV5-6; possibly TRBD1 for D (5 bases). The length of the CDR3 is 13 residues. Germline V CDR1 and CDR2: SGHDT, YYEEEE. The V gene lost 4 bases and the J gene lost 8 bases, with 15 bases spanning the gap. The CDR3 DNA sequence: TGTGCCAGCAGCCTTGGACACATGGTGGGCTACACCTTC. This encodes CASSLGHMVGYTF.

This clone was observed a handful of times. The CDR3 region has the DNA TGTGCCAGCAGTTTCCGACAGTCTCTAAACACCATATATTTT. It is translated as CASSFRQSLNTIYF. The rearrangement uses TRBV6-5 and TRBJ1-3, with D perhaps TRBD1 (5 bases). The germline V gene has CDR1 MNHEY and CDR2 SVGAGI. V lost 4 bases, J lost 6 bases, and 13 bases lay in between. CDR3 length: 14 amino acids.

The chain is built from TRBV10-1 and TRBJ2-7, with unresolved D. From germline, CDR1 is WNHNN and CDR2 SYGVQD (reference sequence). The CDR3 sequence is 15 residues long. The V gene lost 0 bases and the J gene lost 0 bases, with 9 bases spanning the gap. The CDR3 DNA reads TGCGCCAGCAGTGAGTCGCGCACGAGCTCCTACGAGCAGTACTTC. Protein: CASSESRTSSYEQYF.

This rearrangement joins TRBV5-1 to TRBJ1-2; 8 bases are shared with TRBD1. Trimming removed 4 bases from V and 2 bases from J; junction bases left unmatched: 4. This CDR3 comprises 14 residues. Germline loops: CDR1 SGHRS, CDR2 YFSETQ. CDR3 bases: TGCGCCAGCAGCGGGGGACAGGCGAACTATGGCTACACCTTC. Translation gives CASSGGQANYGYTF.